The 3 T cell receptor beta chains below all came from one sample that was sequenced in a study of radiation and T cells in renal cell carcinoma. The table came from immunoSEQ multiplex PCR; TCRdb's copy has only in-frame clones and leaves some out. This table holds tens of thousands of clones, around 49% found once. Noted treatment: 15 Gy SBRT to primary tumor, nephrectomy 4 weeks later. Source: tumor tissue, taken from a patient whose treatment included radiotherapy and nephrectomy. These TCRs come from a woman between 45 and 60 years old with renal cell carcinoma.

The rearrangement joins TRBV12-5 to TRBJ2-5, with a weak D call TRBD2 (6 bases). The CDR3 consists of 13 residues. V dropped 5 bases and J dropped 6 bases, with 13 bases sitting between them. Germline CDR1 LGHNT, CDR2 FRNRAP. The CDR3 DNA follows: TGTGCTAGTGGTCCTCCGGACTATAAGACCCAGTACTTC. Translated, it gives CASGPPDYKTQYF.

The chain links TRBV6-6 to TRBJ1-2, with TRBD1 identical over 7 bases. Per the germline V gene, CDR1 is MNHNY and CDR2 is SVGAGI (reference sequence). The CDR3 is made up of 14 amino acids. Losses at the gene ends were 6 bases for V and 4 bases for J; bases not matched to a gene: 8. The CDR3 DNA reads as TGTGCCAGCAGACCGGCAGGGGGAGGCTATGGCTACACCTTC. Encoded protein: CASRPAGGGYGYTF.

The chain has TRBV21-1 and TRBJ2-7; the tabulated D call, TRBD1, remains unverified against the DNA. TRBV21-1 is flagged as a pseudogene. The CDR3 length is 14 residues. For the CDR3, the DNA is TGTGCCAGCAGCAAAAAAGGGGTTTACTACGAGCAGTACTTC. As protein: CASSKKGVYYEQYF.